Listed here are 7 T cell receptor beta chains from one sample, sequenced in a study of blood T cells in healthy people across ages. The second PCR ran about 6 to 12 cycles with a sample-barcoded 5' primer and J-beta primers. From the 5' RACE reads, TCRdb called clonotypes with MiXCR, one entry per CDR3 protein. The data show about 1.5 million distinct CDR3 sequences, 35% to 45% seen once. The sequenced sample was blood. The source is a woman younger than 30 in good health.

The V gene is TRBV15, the J gene TRBJ2-1, with D perhaps matching TRBD1 or TRBD2 (5 bases each). Looked up from germline, CDR1 is LNHNV and CDR2 is YYDKDF (reference sequence). Trimming left V 4 bases short and J 10 bases short, with 17 bases between. CDR3 size: 14 residues. DNA for the CDR3: TGTGCCACCAGCACTTGGGACGCCTCCGGAGAGCAGTTCTTC. It encodes CATSTWDASGEQFF. Combining the CDR3 with reference TRBV15 and TRBJ2-1 gives the whole variable domain DAMVIQNPRYQVTQFGKPVTLSCSQTLNHNVMYWYQQKSSQAPKLLFHYYDKDFNNEADTPDNFQSRRPNTSFCFLDIRSPGLGDTAMYLCATSTWDASGEQFFGPGTRLTVL.

In its sample, this clonotype was seen a few times. The gene calls are TRBV12-3 or TRBV12-4 and TRBJ1-2; D gene unclear. The CDR3 is made up of 13 amino acids. Trimming took off 3 bases at V and 3 bases at J, with 8 bases between the two ends. The CDR3 is CASSFTVDYGYTF. CDR3 bases: TGTGCCAGCAGTTTCACAGTAGACTATGGCTACACCTTC.

This clonotype has just a few counts. This chain uses TRBV12-3 or TRBV12-4 with TRBJ2-3; perhaps TRBD2 as D (6 bases). The length of the CDR3 is 14 residues. V gave up 7 bases and J gave up 4 bases, with 15 bases separating them. The CDR3 coding sequence is TGTGCCAGCAACGAGGCGGGAAGACCAGATACGCAGTATTTT. Protein product: CASNEAGRPDTQYF.

The chain links TRBV29-1 to TRBJ2-3, with TRBD2 identical over 7 bases. The CDR3 sequence is 13 residues long. The germline gives CDR1 SQVTM, CDR2 ANQGSEA. Germline trimming cut 7 bases from V and 11 bases from J; bases unmatched to any gene: 15. The CDR3 loop reads CSAKRGTASGQYF. The DNA of the CDR3 is TGCAGCGCCAAAAGAGGAACCGCTAGCGGGCAGTATTTT.

This clonotype was observed a single time. This chain links TRBV30 with TRBJ2-1; a possible D gene is TRBD1 (6 bases). Germline CDR1 is GTSNPN and CDR2 is SVGIG (reference sequence). This CDR3 contains 12 residues. The ends were cut back, 4 bases at V and 10 bases at J, with 14 bases in the middle. CDR3 in amino acids: CAWMGQSLEQFF. The CDR3 DNA sequence: TGTGCCTGGATGGGACAATCCTTAGAGCAGTTCTTC. Variable domain in full (rest from reference TRBV30 and TRBJ2-1): SQTIHQWPATLVQPVGSPLSLECTVEGTSNPNLYWYRQAAGRGLQLLFYSVGIGQISSEVPQNLSASRPQDRQFILSSKKLLLSDSGFYLCAWMGQSLEQFFGPGTRLTVL.

The genes are TRBV5-1 and TRBJ2-7; 10 bases line up with TRBD2. The germline V gene has CDR1 SGHRS and CDR2 YFSETQ. The CDR3 is 15 amino acids. The ends lost 0 bases at V and 6 bases at J; junction bases unmatched: 6. The CDR3 coding sequence is TGCGCCAGCAGCTTGGCCGATAGCGGGAGGAGCGAGCAGTACTTC. Translating gives CASSLADSGRSEQYF.

CDR3 DNA: TGTGCCAGCAGCGCAACAGGGGGGAACACTGAAGCTTTCTTT. Protein product: CASSATGGNTEAFF. The chain has TRBV7-9 and TRBJ1-1; 8 bases line up with TRBD1. Germline CDR1 and CDR2: SEHNR and FQNEAQ (reference sequence). V lost 5 bases to trimming and J lost 1 base; unmatched junction nucleotides: 3. CDR3 length: 14 residues.